The 26 T cell receptor beta chains presented below share a single source sample, sequenced in a study of blood T cell repertoires in COVID-19. Clones were read by immunoSEQ multiplex PCR, and TCRdb kept only the in-frame ones, dropping some. The repertoire holds about 220,000 clones, with 86% as singletons. The sample comprised peripheral blood. These receptors originate from a man younger than 40 who had recovered from COVID-19.

The chain is built from TRBV7-9 and TRBJ2-7; 10 bases fit TRBD1. Germline V lookup: CDR1 SEHNR, CDR2 FQNEAQ (reference sequence). The CDR3 has 14 residues. V lost 5 bases and J lost 5; bases outside the gene matches: 6. The CDR3: CASSPGQGDNEQYF. In DNA form, the CDR3 reads TGTGCCAGCAGCCCAGGACAGGGGGACAACGAGCAGTACTTC.

This clone was counted a single time. V gene TRBV27 combines with J gene TRBJ2-7; weak D call: TRBD2 (6 bases). V was cut by 3 bases and J by 4 bases, with 10 bases left in between. The CDR3 covers 13 residues. Germline V gene lookup returns CDR1 MNHEY and CDR2 SMNVEV (reference sequence). CDR3 DNA: TGTGCCAGCAGTTTGGCAGGGAGGTACGAGCAGTACTTC. This sequence encodes CASSLAGRYEQYF.

V usage is TRBV19 and J usage is TRBJ1-6; 10 bases agree with TRBD1. After removal of 5 bases from V and 6 bases from J, the junction contained 10 bases not matched to a gene. This CDR3 has 17 residues. The germline V gene encodes CDR1 LNHDA and CDR2 SQIVND (reference sequence). The CDR3 protein is CASSPTLGQGVNSPLHF. The CDR3, as DNA: TGTGCCAGTAGTCCTACCCTCGGACAGGGGGTTAATTCACCCCTCCACTTT. Combining the CDR3 with reference TRBV19 and TRBJ1-6 gives the whole variable domain DGGITQSPKYLFRKEGQNVTLSCEQNLNHDAMYWYRQDPGQGLRLIYYSQIVNDFQKGDIAEGYSVSREKKESFPLTVTSAQKNPTAFYLCASSPTLGQGVNSPLHFGNGTRLTVT.

The chain employs TRBV19 and TRBJ1-2; no firm D call. Germline V gene data show CDR1 as LNHDA and CDR2 as SQIVND (reference sequence). V was cut by 3 bases and J by 7 bases, with 12 bases left in between. This CDR3 comprises 13 residues. The CDR3 coding sequence is TGTGCCAGTAGTATGGGAACTAGGGTTGGCTACACCTTC. Protein product: CASSMGTRVGYTF.

The chain recombines TRBV7-8 with TRBJ2-3; 10 nucleotides align to TRBD2. The CDR3 length is 14 residues. Unmatched junction bases numbered 7, after V lost 5 bases and J lost 8 bases. Per the germline V gene, CDR1 is SGHVS and CDR2 is FQNEAQ. CDR3: CASSRERGGSTQYF. Written as DNA, the CDR3 is TGTGCCAGCAGCCGAGAGCGGGGGGGCAGTACGCAGTATTTT.

The chain links TRBV5-1 to TRBJ2-7, with a tentative D call TRBD2 (6 bases). Germline lookup yields CDR1 SGHRS and CDR2 YFSETQ. The CDR3 has 16 amino acids. The germline V and J ends were trimmed by 0 bases and 3 bases, with 16 bases remaining between them. CDR3 loop: CASSLGTGEVFYEQYF. The DNA for the CDR3 is TGCGCCAGCAGCTTGGGAACGGGAGAGGTTTTCTACGAGCAGTACTTC.

CDR3 loop: CASIADTYNEQFF. CDR3 sequence (DNA): TGTGCCAGCATAGCGGACACCTACAATGAGCAGTTCTTC. The V call is TRBV2, the J call TRBJ2-1; D perhaps matches TRBD2 (6 bases). The CDR3 has 13 residues. Trimming took 7 bases from V and 2 from J, leaving 9 bases between them. The germline V gene encodes CDR1 SNHLY and CDR2 FYNNEI.

The chain joins TRBV5-1 to TRBJ1-1; weak D call: TRBD1 (6 bases). This CDR3 contains 14 residues. In germline, CDR1 is SGHRS, CDR2 YFSETQ. V lost 1 base, J lost 2 bases, and 9 bases lay in between. The CDR3 sequence is CASSLTGKNTEAFF. The DNA for the CDR3 is TGCGCCAGCAGCTTGACAGGGAAAAACACTGAAGCTTTCTTT.

The chain carries TRBV19 and TRBJ2-3; D may be TRBD2 (5 bases). The V end lost 1 base, the J end lost 6 bases, and 11 bases lay between the germline ends. CDR1 LNHDA and CDR2 SQIVND come from the germline V gene (reference sequence). This CDR3 has 14 residues. The CDR3 nucleotides read TGTGCCAGTAGTATAGCTTCTAGCAGCGATACGCAGTATTTT. Translating it yields CASSIASSSDTQYF.

The chain combines TRBV11-2 with TRBJ1-1, with D maybe TRBD1 (6 bases). The germline CDR1 and CDR2 sequences are SGHAT and FQNNGV. The CDR3 sequence is 17 residues long. V was cut by 2 bases and J by 0 bases, with 16 bases left in between. CDR3 sequence (DNA): TGTGCCAGCAGCTTAACACCCCCGGGACACCTGAACACTGAAGCTTTCTTT. It yields the protein CASSLTPPGHLNTEAFF.

This rearrangement joins TRBV10-3 to TRBJ1-3; 7 positions match TRBD1. This CDR3 comprises 14 residues. Germline trimming cut 3 bases from V and 4 bases from J; bases unmatched to any gene: 3. Germline-derived CDR1 and CDR2 are ENHRY and SYGVKD. CDR3 nucleotides: TGTGCCATCAGTGATTCGACAGGGGGAAACACCATATATTTT. Its translation: CAISDSTGGNTIYF.

This clone was counted between two and nine times. This chain joins TRBV19 and TRBJ1-1; D is unresolved. The germline V gene has CDR1 LNHDA and CDR2 SQIVND (reference sequence). Trimming took 5 bases from V and 6 from J, leaving 13 bases between them. This CDR3 is built from 13 residues. CDR3 sequence reads: CASSDTWRAEAFF. The CDR3 nucleotides are TGTGCCAGTAGTGATACGTGGAGGGCTGAAGCTTTCTTT.

This clone was seen a handful of times. The chain employs TRBV7-2 and TRBJ2-1, with D maybe TRBD2 (6 bases). V lost 5 bases and J 7 bases, leaving 9 bases between the germline ends. The germline V gene has CDR1 SGHTA and CDR2 FQGNSA. CDR3 length equals 12 residues. The CDR3 DNA is TGTGCCAGCAGCACCCTAGCGAATGAGCAGTTCTTC. Its protein is CASSTLANEQFF.

V gene TRBV6-2 or TRBV6-3 combines with J gene TRBJ1-1, with TRBD1 matching over 9 bases. The J segment lost 8 bases and the V segment lost 4 bases, leaving 8 bases of the junction unmatched. This CDR3 has 14 amino acids. Germline assignment: CDR1 MNHEY and CDR2 SVGEGT. CDR3 sequence (DNA): TGTGCCAGCAGTTGGGCGACAGGGGGGAGGGAAGCTTTCTTT. Protein product: CASSWATGGREAFF.

The V gene is TRBV11-2, the J gene TRBJ2-1, with D possibly TRBD2 on 5 matching bases. Germline V gene sequence: CDR1 SGHAT, CDR2 FQNNGV. This CDR3 spans 14 amino acids. Trimming removed 1 base from V and 8 bases from J, with 12 bases in between. The CDR3 here is CASSLGLPRDEQFF. CDR3 nucleotide sequence: TGTGCCAGCAGCTTAGGACTACCTAGGGATGAGCAGTTCTTC.

CDR3 sequence (DNA): TGCGCCAGCAGCCAAGCCCTGGACAGGGGCAACTATGGCTACACCTTC. Protein: CASSQALDRGNYGYTF. This rearrangement joins TRBV4-3 to TRBJ1-2; 9 bases are a match to TRBD1. Trimming at V came to 1 base and at J to 2 bases, leaving 5 bases not matched to a gene. CDR3 size: 16 residues. The V gene's germline CDR1 is LGHNA and CDR2 YSLEER.

The chain uses TRBV3-1 (or the pseudogene TRBV3-2) and TRBJ1-6; maybe TRBD1 (5 bases). Germline V lookup: CDR1 LGHDT, CDR2 YNNKEL (reference sequence). V shed 0 bases and J shed 3 bases, with 15 bases lying between them. The CDR3 length is 18 residues. CDR3 sequence: CASSQDGQGTVYNSPLHF. Written as DNA, the CDR3 is TGTGCCAGCAGCCAAGATGGTCAGGGTACCGTCTATAATTCACCCCTCCACTTT.

V is TRBV6-5 and J is TRBJ2-5; D call uncertain. V lost 10 bases and J 7 bases, leaving 25 bases between the germline ends. CDR1 is MNHEY and CDR2 is SVGAGI in the germline V gene. The CDR3 sequence is 15 residues long. The CDR3 loop reads CAIAETPRSSRTQYF. The CDR3 nucleotides read TGTGCCATCGCAGAGACCCCTCGATCTAGTAGGACCCAGTACTTC.

This chain uses TRBV10-3 with TRBJ2-7; D perhaps matches TRBD1 (5 bases). The CDR3 contains 13 residues. Trimming removed 8 bases from V and 2 bases from J, with 13 bases in between. The germline V gene encodes CDR1 ENHRY and CDR2 SYGVKD. CDR3 in DNA: TGTGCCATCCAACAGGTTATCACCTACGAGCAGTACTTC. Residues: CAIQQVITYEQYF.

This chain joins TRBV6-5 and TRBJ1-1, with TRBD1 matching 7 bases. Germline CDR1 MNHEY, CDR2 SVGAGI. V trimming: 2 bases; J trimming: 11 bases; junction bases outside the gene matches: 2. This CDR3 contains 11 residues. The chain's CDR3 is CASSYDRVAFF. The DNA of the CDR3 is TGTGCCAGCAGTTACGACAGGGTCGCTTTCTTT.

This chain connects TRBV3-1 (or the pseudogene TRBV3-2) to TRBJ1-1; 10 bases are shared with TRBD1. CDR3 length equals 13 residues. CDR1 LGHDT and CDR2 YNNKEL come from the germline V gene (reference sequence). With 4 bases clipped from V and 7 bases from J, the junction kept 3 bases outside the gene matches. CDR3 sequence (DNA): TGTGCCAGCAGCCTGGACAGGGGGGTTGAAGCTTTCTTT. Protein: CASSLDRGVEAFF.

This CDR3 reads CSVDGRETEAFF. The CDR3 DNA reads as TGCAGCGTTGACGGGAGGGAGACTGAAGCTTTCTTT. The rearrangement joins TRBV29-1 to TRBJ1-1; D is uncertain. V was shortened by 3 bases and J by 5 bases, with 10 bases between the two germline ends. Germline V gene sequence: CDR1 SQVTM, CDR2 ANQGSEA. The CDR3 is made up of 12 amino acids.

CDR3 region: CASSSLAGEAGELFF. The CDR3 nucleotides are TGCGCCAGCAGCTCCCTAGCGGGGGAGGCCGGGGAGCTGTTTTTT. This chain connects TRBV5-1 to TRBJ2-2, with TRBD2 identical over 10 bases. V lost 3 bases to trimming and J lost 6 bases; unmatched junction nucleotides: 5. The CDR3 has 15 amino acids. Germline V gives CDR1 SGHRS, CDR2 YFSETQ.

The chain joins TRBV7-2 to TRBJ1-2, with 7 bases matching TRBD1. The CDR3 sequence is 17 residues long. CDR1 is SGHTA, CDR2 FQGNSA, per germline. Germline trimming cut 5 bases from V and 1 base from J; bases unmatched to any gene: 13. In nucleotides, the CDR3 is TGTGCCAGCAGCGCGGGACAGAATTCCGATTATAACTATGGCTACACCTTC. This codes for CASSAGQNSDYNYGYTF.

V and J are TRBV10-3 and TRBJ2-3; D gene unclear. CDR3 length: 15 residues. Germline values: CDR1 ENHRY, CDR2 SYGVKD. Trimming pared 6 bases from V and 6 bases from J, leaving 19 bases between. CDR3 DNA sequence: TGTGCCATCAGGAACGACCGACTCCGACCGGATACGCAGTATTTT. Encoded protein: CAIRNDRLRPDTQYF.

This sequence joins TRBV19 and TRBJ2-1, with 9 bases identical to TRBD2. The CDR3 is made up of 16 amino acids. Germline-derived CDR1 and CDR2 are LNHDA and SQIVND (reference sequence). V lost 3 bases, J lost 5 bases, and 8 bases stayed unmatched. The CDR3 DNA follows: TGTGCCAGTAGTATTCTTAGGAGCGGGAGGAACAATGAGCAGTTCTTC. Translated, it gives CASSILRSGRNNEQFF. The full variable domain, its missing parts supplied by reference TRBV19 and TRBJ2-1, is DGGITQSPKYLFRKEGQNVTLSCEQNLNHDAMYWYRQDPGQGLRLIYYSQIVNDFQKGDIAEGYSVSREKKESFPLTVTSAQKNPTAFYLCASSILRSGRNNEQFFGPGTRLTVL.